These T cell receptor beta chains were read from a single sample in a study of T cell repertoires in cytomegalovirus infection. Each CDR3 protein is one row after TCRdb ran MiXCR on the reads. There are over 120,000 distinct CDR3 sequences in the sample; over 30% occur only once, and roughly 47% lies in the top ten. Their antigens remain unidentified. The specimen was CD8+ T cells from cultured PBMCs, collected from culture after CMV antigen stimulation. The receptor source for this set is a human donor in good health (CMV status not recorded). Some clones in this sample may be carry-over from other donors' samples. Each CDR3 is given with its conserved first and last residue. D genes are given only for firm matches. Some rows mark clone size as missing; the rest say once, few, many or name a class of expanded clone.

cdr3_aa,cdr3_nt,d_call,v_call,clone_size,j_call,cdr3_length
CASTAGAYNEQFF,TGTGCCAGTACGGCAGGGGCTTACAATGAGCAGTTCTTC,-,TRBV19,-,TRBJ2-1,13
CASRIVDRAYTYEQYF,TGTGCCAGCAGGATAGTTGACAGGGCTTACACCTACGAGCAGTACTTC,TRBD1,TRBV6-6,-,TRBJ2-7,16
CASTWTSSSTDTQYF,TGTGCCAGCACCTGGACATCATCTAGCACAGATACGCAGTATTTT,-,TRBV9,-,TRBJ2-3,15
CAVSERDGTDTQYF,TGTGCCGTCAGTGAGCGCGACGGCACAGATACGCAGTATTTT,-,TRBV10-3,-,TRBJ2-3,14
CASRKGPEADTQYF,TGTGCCAGCCGGAAGGGGCCAGAGGCAGATACGCAGTATTTT,-,TRBV7-6,-,TRBJ2-3,14
CASSSSLNSPLHF,TGTGCCAGCAGCTCATCACTGAATTCACCCCTCCACTTT,-,TRBV7-2,many,TRBJ1-6,13
CASSARTGSSYEQYF,TGTGCCAGCAGCGCTAGGACCGGGAGCTCCTACGAGCAGTACTTC,-,TRBV7-2,-,TRBJ2-7,15
CASSNLGVNYGYTF,TGTGCCAGCAGCAACTTGGGAGTTAACTATGGCTACACCTTC,-,TRBV14,many,TRBJ1-2,14
CASSSIAYSPLHF,TGTGCCAGCAGTTCAATAGCGTATTCACCCCTCCACTTT,-,TRBV27,-,TRBJ1-6,13
CASSTSGGYNEQFF,TGTGCCAGCAGTACTAGCGGGGGGTACAATGAGCAGTTCTTC,TRBD2,TRBV7-9,-,TRBJ2-1,14
CASSLSKISASSNEKLFF,TGTGCCAGCAGTTTATCGAAGATTAGTGCCTCCTCAAATGAAAAACTGTTTTTT,-,TRBV27,few,TRBJ1-4,18